This TCR beta chain was sequenced in a study of blood T cell repertoires in COVID-19. Study as a whole: COVID-19 samples collected from the United States, Italy and Spain covered acute and convalescent phases. PBMCs, B-cell-depleted T cells, or T cells were the source of the cDNA or gDNA that made up the material.

Trimming left V 8 bases short and J 7 bases short, with 20 bases between. Per the germline V gene, CDR1 is MNHEY and CDR2 is SVGAGI. The length of the CDR3 is 15 residues. Per the original data handling: Quantification of nucleated cells was approximated via reference gene primer amplification. Sequenced by immunoSEQ multiplex PCR; TCRdb stores in-frame clones only, minus some. The D gene and trimming were derived from the DNA, and the V and J assignments and clone size from that table. The sample includes 210,000 or so clones, 80% to 85% of them seen just once. The receptor was derived from a human donor in a cohort sampled during active COVID-19. V gene TRBV6-5 combines with J gene TRBJ2-2, with a possible D match to TRBD1 (5 bases). Sample: peripheral blood. The CDR3 DNA reads as TGTGCCAGCGCCCGGCTCAGGGAAGTAATCGGGGAGCTGTTTTTT. Translation gives CASARLREVIGELFF.